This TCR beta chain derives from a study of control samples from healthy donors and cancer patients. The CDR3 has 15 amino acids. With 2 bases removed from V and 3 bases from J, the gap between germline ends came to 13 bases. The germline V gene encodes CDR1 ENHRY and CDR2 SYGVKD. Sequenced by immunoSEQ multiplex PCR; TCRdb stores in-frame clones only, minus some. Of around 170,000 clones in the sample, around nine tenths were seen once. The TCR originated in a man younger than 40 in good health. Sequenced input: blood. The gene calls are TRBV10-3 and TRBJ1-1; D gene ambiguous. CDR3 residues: CAISERGLMDTEAFF. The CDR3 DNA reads TGTGCCATCAGTGAGCGTGGTCTGATGGACACTGAAGCTTTCTTT.